Below, 30 T cell receptor beta chains from the same sample are listed, as sequenced in a study of breast tumors, draining lymph nodes, adjacent tissues. Using its own MiXCR run on the multiplex PCR reads, TCRdb lists one record per CDR3 protein. The sample shows around 12,000 distinct CDR3 sequences, 55% to 75% of them seen only once. The specimen sequenced was tumor-adjacent breast tissue. These receptors came from a female donor with breast cancer. Some clones in this sample may be carry-over from other donors' samples.

This chain uses TRBV6-5 with TRBJ2-3; 10 bases are shared with TRBD1. The CDR3 loop spans 17 amino acids. V was pared by 6 bases and J by 2 bases, with 11 bases of the junction left unmatched. From germline, CDR1 is MNHEY and CDR2 SVGAGI. The CDR3: CASSGPRQGAFTDTQYF. The CDR3 DNA follows: TGTGCCAGCAGCGGACCACGACAGGGGGCTTTCACAGATACGCAGTATTTT.

The chain recombines TRBV20-1 with TRBJ1-2; 7 bases fit TRBD1. V trimming: 6 bases; J trimming: 6 bases; junction bases outside the gene matches: 7. Germline lookup yields CDR1 DFQATT and CDR2 SNEGSKA (reference sequence). The CDR3 length is 12 residues. Here the CDR3 reads CSATDRVNGYTF. In DNA form, the CDR3 reads TGCAGTGCCACCGACAGGGTGAATGGCTACACCTTC.

This chain links TRBV5-1 with TRBJ2-3; D not certain. Trimming pared 0 bases from V and 1 base from J, leaving 3 bases between. Per germline, CDR1 SGHRS and CDR2 YFSETQ. This CDR3 region has 13 residues. This CDR3 is CASSLEGTDTQYF. The CDR3 region has the DNA TGCGCCAGCAGCTTGGAGGGCACAGATACGCAGTATTTT.

The chain combines TRBV7-9 with TRBJ2-7; 14 nucleotides match TRBD2. CDR1 SEHNR and CDR2 FQNEAQ come from the germline V gene (reference sequence). This CDR3 has 17 amino acids. The trim removed 1 base at V and 2 bases at J, leaving 4 bases unmatched. The CDR3 protein is CASSLEGLAGETYEQYF. In nucleotides, the CDR3 is TGTGCCAGCAGCTTAGAGGGACTAGCGGGAGAGACCTACGAGCAGTACTTC.

This clonotype is labeled as medium-sized. CDR3 nucleotide sequence: TGCGCCAGCAGCGGGAGCGGAGGCCTCTACGAGCAGTACTTC. This codes for CASSGSGGLYEQYF. The V and J genes are TRBV5-1 and TRBJ2-7; a weak D match, TRBD2 (5 bases). The CDR3 covers 14 residues. CDR1 and CDR2 from the germline V gene are SGHRS and YFSETQ. Trimming removed 4 bases from V and 3 bases from J, with 14 bases in between.

The rearrangement links TRBV5-4 to TRBJ2-7; D call uncertain. From germline, CDR1 is SGHNT and CDR2 YYREEE (reference sequence). This CDR3 comprises 13 residues. Trimming removed 0 bases from V and 3 bases from J, with 7 bases in between. CDR3 in DNA: TGTGCCAGCAGCTTGGAACCAGACTACGAGCAGTACTTC. The encoded protein is CASSLEPDYEQYF.

The sample holds one count of this clonotype. The genes are TRBV6-2 or TRBV6-3 and TRBJ2-2; no clear D. Germline CDR1 MNHEY, CDR2 SVGEGT. The CDR3 is 12 amino acids. V dropped 5 bases and J dropped 1 base, with 2 bases sitting between them. The CDR3 protein is CASSRNTGELFF. In nucleotides, the CDR3 is TGTGCCAGCAGTCGGAACACCGGGGAGCTGTTTTTT.

This rearrangement joins TRBV12-3 or TRBV12-4 to TRBJ2-7; perhaps TRBD2 as D (5 bases). The CDR3 spans 11 residues. Trimming removed 7 bases at V and 6 bases at J, with 10 bases between. The CDR3 sequence: CASKEAAEQYF. The CDR3 region has the DNA TGTGCCAGCAAGGAGGCTGCCGAGCAGTACTTC.

The chain is built from TRBV20-1 and TRBJ2-1, with 9 bases fitting TRBD2. The germline V gene encodes CDR1 DFQATT and CDR2 SNEGSKA (reference sequence). V lost 1 base and J lost 4; bases outside the gene matches: 8. The CDR3 totals 16 residues. The CDR3 coding sequence is TGCAGTGCTAGAGCCAACCTAGCGGGGAATTACAATGAGCAGTTCTTC. Its translation: CSARANLAGNYNEQFF.

The genes are TRBV15 and TRBJ1-6; TRBD1 aligns across 7 bases. The CDR3 is made up of 16 amino acids. V lost 1 base, J lost 5 bases, and 5 bases stayed unmatched. Looked up from germline, CDR1 is LNHNV and CDR2 is YYDKDF (reference sequence). The CDR3 sequence is CATSRVTGRNNSPLHF. For the CDR3, the DNA is TGTGCCACCAGCAGAGTGACAGGGAGGAATAATTCACCCCTCCACTTT.

This clonotype was counted a single time. This chain uses TRBV7-3 with TRBJ2-5; 14 nucleotides agree with TRBD2. V lost 6 bases to trimming and J lost 2 bases; unmatched junction nucleotides: 11. The CDR3 loop spans 18 amino acids. The V gene's germline CDR1 is SGHTA and CDR2 FQGTGA. The CDR3 nucleotides are TGTGCCAGCAGTCCCGGGACTAGCGGGAGTCCGACTCAAGAGACCCAGTACTTC. The encoded protein is CASSPGTSGSPTQETQYF.

V is TRBV29-1 and J is TRBJ2-7; TRBD2 agrees at 11 bases. In germline, CDR1 is SQVTM, CDR2 ANQGSEA. Unmatched junction bases numbered 2, after V lost 6 bases and J lost 1 base. This CDR3 is built from 13 residues. CDR3 nucleotides: TGCAGCGTCTGGACTAGCGGGTCCTACGAGCAGTACTTC. It translates to CSVWTSGSYEQYF.

In regard to this clonotype: Since the CDR3 does not end with the conserved phenylalanine or tryptophan, this likely comes from a read error. Written as DNA, the CDR3 is TGTGCCAGCAGCCTTAGTTTCAGCACAGATACGCAGTATCTT. Amino acids: CASSLSFSTDTQYL. The chain couples TRBV7-2 to TRBJ2-3; D is unclear. V gave up 5 bases and J gave up 0 bases, with 9 bases separating them. Germline CDR1 SGHTA, CDR2 FQGNSA. This CDR3 comprises 14 residues.

This clonotype is classed as medium-sized. The rearrangement uses TRBV20-1 and TRBJ2-5; D unresolved. This CDR3 contains 12 residues. Germline lookup yields CDR1 DFQATT and CDR2 SNEGSKA (reference sequence). V was trimmed by 3 bases and J by 4 bases, leaving 9 bases between them. CDR3 coding DNA: TGCAGTGCTAGCCCCTTCTCAGAGACCCAGTACTTC. Its translation is CSASPFSETQYF.

The table lists this clonotype with a few counts. This chain joins TRBV28 and TRBJ2-7; D might be TRBD1 or TRBD2, each matching 5 bases. Trimming removed 3 bases from V and 2 bases from J, with 14 bases in between. CDR1 and CDR2 (germline): MDHEN, SYDVKM. CDR3 size: 15 residues. The CDR3 region is CASSFTGHGAYEQYF. CDR3 sequence (DNA): TGTGCCAGCAGTTTTACGGGGCACGGCGCCTACGAGCAGTACTTC.

This clonotype showed up many times. The gene calls are TRBV20-1 and TRBJ2-3, with 10 bases that match TRBD2. Germline-derived CDR1 and CDR2 are DFQATT and SNEGSKA (reference sequence). CDR3 size: 14 residues. Germline trimming cut 3 bases from V and 4 bases from J; bases unmatched to any gene: 4. The CDR3, as DNA: TGCAGTGCTAGCACTAGCGGGGACTCAGATACGCAGTATTTT. As protein: CSASTSGDSDTQYF.

This chain uses TRBV5-1 with TRBJ2-7; 8 bases fit TRBD2. CDR3 size: 18 residues. The V segment lost 4 bases and the J segment 1 base; nucleotides outside the gene matches: 16. Germline V CDR1 and CDR2: SGHRS, YFSETQ. CDR3 in amino acids: CASSRWTSGSTVSYEQYF. The CDR3 coding sequence is TGCGCCAGCAGCCGCTGGACCAGCGGGAGTACGGTGTCCTACGAGCAGTACTTC. The variable domain in full, with the rest retrieved from reference TRBV5-1 and TRBJ2-7, is KAGVTQTPRYLIKTRGQQVTLSCSPISGHRSVSWYQQTPGQGLQFLFEYFSETQRNKGNFPGRFSGRQFSNSRSEMNVSTLELGDSALYLCASSRWTSGSTVSYEQYFGPGTRLTVT.

The chain carries TRBV6-5 and TRBJ2-1; TRBD1 might be the D (6 bases). Germline CDR1 and CDR2: MNHEY and SVGAGI. The CDR3 extends over 11 amino acids. V was shortened by 6 bases and J by 9 bases, with 9 bases between the two germline ends. This chain's CDR3 is CASRSQGEQFF. The CDR3 DNA follows: TGTGCCAGCAGGTCACAGGGTGAGCAGTTCTTC.

This clonotype was seen at least ten times. The chain uses TRBV6-2 or TRBV6-3 and TRBJ2-5; 7 nucleotides agree with TRBD1. Per the germline V gene, CDR1 is MNHEY and CDR2 is SVGEGT. The J segment lost 2 bases and the V segment lost 5 bases, leaving 5 bases of the junction unmatched. The length of the CDR3 is 14 residues. The CDR3 loop reads CASSGTVTQETQYF. The DNA of the CDR3 is TGTGCCAGCAGTGGGACAGTTACTCAAGAGACCCAGTACTTC.

The chain employs TRBV20-1 and TRBJ2-1; the match to TRBD2 covers 14 bases. The V and J ends lost 4 bases and 12 bases, in that order; junction bases with no gene match: 14. The CDR3 has 16 amino acids. Germline CDR1 DFQATT, CDR2 SNEGSKA (reference sequence). DNA for the CDR3: TGCAGTGCTACCAAGGGAGGGACTAGCGGGAGTAGGGGGCAGTTCTTC. It translates to CSATKGGTSGSRGQFF.

The chain has TRBV6-5 and TRBJ1-5; 7 bases fit TRBD1. The V segment lost 0 bases and the J segment 6 bases; nucleotides outside the gene matches: 8. Germline V gene sequence: CDR1 MNHEY, CDR2 SVGAGI. This CDR3 region has 16 residues. The DNA for the CDR3 is TGTGCCAGCAGTTACTCGAGTAGACAGGGCCGTCAGCCCCAGCATTTT. It yields the protein CASSYSSRQGRQPQHF.

This clonotype has at least ten counts. J is TRBJ2-7 and V is TRBV28; possibly TRBD2 for D (6 bases). There are 14 residues in the CDR3. Trimming took 3 bases from V and 2 from J, leaving 11 bases between them. Per germline, CDR1 MDHEN and CDR2 SYDVKM. The CDR3 DNA follows: TGTGCCAGCAGTTTCGGGGGATTACCCTACGAGCAGTACTTC. The encoded protein is CASSFGGLPYEQYF. The full variable domain, rest sourced from reference TRBV28 and TRBJ2-7, is DVKVTQSSRYLVKRTGEKVFLECVQDMDHENMFWYRQDPGLGLRLIYFSYDVKMKEKGDIPEGYSVSREKKERFSLILESASTNQTSMYLCASSFGGLPYEQYFGPGTRLTVT.

With respect to this clonotype: The junction does not match germline at one end; this may be a read error. This sequence joins TRBV7-2 and TRBJ1-4, with D possibly being TRBD1 (5 bases). The germline CDR1 and CDR2 sequences are SGHTA and FQGNSA. This CDR3 has 15 residues. The CDR3 nucleotides are TGTGCCAGCAGCCTCAGAAGGGGTACTAGTGAAAAACTGTTTTTT. Residues: CASSLRRGTSEKLFF.

CDR3 coding DNA: TGCAGTGCTAGAGCTCAGGGATATACGCAGTATTTT. Protein sequence: CSARAQGYTQYF. The gene calls are TRBV20-1 and TRBJ2-3; D possibly corresponds to TRBD1 (5 bases). V was pared by 1 base and J by 7 bases, with 9 bases between. Germline CDR1 DFQATT, CDR2 SNEGSKA (reference sequence). The CDR3 covers 12 residues.

The chain uses TRBV5-1 and TRBJ2-7; tentative D call: TRBD2 (5 bases). The CDR3 is made up of 15 amino acids. Trimming left V 0 bases short and J 2 bases short, with 12 bases between. Germline values: CDR1 SGHRS, CDR2 YFSETQ. CDR3 region: CASSLAPGKAYEQYF. The CDR3 coding sequence is TGCGCCAGCAGCTTGGCCCCGGGGAAGGCCTACGAGCAGTACTTC.

The chain couples TRBV29-1 to TRBJ1-2; D possibly corresponds to TRBD1 (5 bases). The CDR3 loop spans 13 amino acids. Germline assignment: CDR1 SQVTM and CDR2 ANQGSEA. V lost 7 bases, J lost 7 bases, and 19 bases lay in between. CDR3 loop: CSGGDDGLAGYTF. In DNA, the CDR3 is TGCAGCGGGGGGGACGACGGTTTAGCTGGCTACACCTTC.

The chain carries TRBV6-6 and TRBJ2-1; D gene ambiguous. The CDR3 runs 14 residues. CDR1 is MNHNY and CDR2 is SVGAGI in the germline V gene (reference sequence). V was clipped by 7 bases and J by 9 bases, with 19 bases between them. The DNA for the CDR3 is TGTGCCAGCACTCCAAGGACGAGTTTTGGTGAGCAGTTCTTC. Translated: CASTPRTSFGEQFF.

This chain connects TRBV10-1 to TRBJ2-3; weak D call: TRBD1 (6 bases). The V end lost 5 bases, the J end lost 2 bases, and 8 bases lay between the germline ends. There are 13 residues in the CDR3. Germline V gives CDR1 WNHNN, CDR2 SYGVQD (reference sequence). CDR3 nucleotides: TGCGCCAGCAGTCGGGACACCACAGATACGCAGTATTTT. The encoded protein is CASSRDTTDTQYF.

This clonotype showed up just once. V usage is TRBV20-1 and J usage is TRBJ2-2, with D possibly being TRBD1 (6 bases). The CDR3 loop spans 15 amino acids. CDR1 and CDR2 from the germline V gene are DFQATT and SNEGSKA (reference sequence). V lost 0 bases and J lost 4, with 12 bases in between. CDR3 amino acids: CSARDHRVGTGELFF. The CDR3 DNA is TGCAGTGCTAGAGATCACAGGGTGGGCACCGGGGAGCTGTTTTTT.

This clonotype was picked up many times. The rearrangement uses TRBV27 and TRBJ2-1; 7 bases match TRBD2. Germline CDR1 is MNHEY and CDR2 is SMNVEV (reference sequence). The CDR3 runs 17 residues. The junction had 15 bases not matched to a gene; V was cut back by 4 bases and J by 6 bases. CDR3 loop: CASSSNKRDLMGNEQFF. Written as DNA, the CDR3 is TGTGCCAGCAGTTCAAATAAGCGGGATCTAATGGGCAATGAGCAGTTCTTC.